This T cell receptor beta chain came from a study of vaccination and CD4 T cells after COVID-19. Turning to the study itself: Everyone enrolled got two doses of BNT162b2 or mRNA-1273 vaccine. Post-COVID samples were collected a median roughly 93 days following diagnosis, spanning 35 to 161.

Notes on this clonotype: Its target is not known.

Sequence data for DNA of cultured CD4+ T cells were generated by the Oncomine TCR Beta short-read assay. MiXCR, run by TCRdb on the PCR reads, gives a single entry per CDR3 protein. Of about 27,000 distinct CDR3 sequences listed, less than 80% were seen once; the top ten hold approximately 16%. Regarding treatment: approximately 9-day PBMC culture with coronavirus spike peptide pools or control peptides (ViraFEST assay). This receptor was taken from a human donor who received a COVID-19 vaccine. The input for sequencing was CD4+ T cells from blood, cultured in vitro, taken after SARS-CoV-2 vaccination.

CDR3 amino acids: CSASDRGTPLHF. The CDR3, as DNA: TGCAGTGCTTCGGACAGGGGAACACCCCTCCACTTT. V usage is TRBV20-1 and J usage is TRBJ1-6; TRBD1 matches at 9 bases. Germline CDR1 is DFQATT and CDR2 is SNEGSKA (reference sequence). The V and J ends lost 5 bases and 11 bases, in that order; junction bases with no gene match: 4. The CDR3 is 12 amino acids.